The 10 T cell receptor beta chains below all came from one sample that was sequenced in a study of T-cell reconstitution after alpha-beta-depleted transplantation in children (dated by TCRdb to between 2015 and 2016). The treatment or condition label, read with the paper, signifies: allogeneic hematopoietic cell transplantation with graft depleted of TCRalphabeta T cells and CD19 B cells. Library preparation used PCR. Sequencing relied on an Illumina HiSeq 2500. TCR libraries were prepared with molecular barcoding, using unique molecular identifiers to normalize TCRbeta repertoire quantification. The raw public data were reprocessed by TCRdb itself: fastp quality trimming at Q25, MiXCR clonotype calling, in-frame beta chains only. For every CDR3 protein sequence, its rows merge into one entry that carries the most common genes and DNA. The sample table lists some 120,000 distinct CDR3 sequences, 23% of them with a count of one. Over 9.5% of the sample rests with the top ten.

The starting material was PBMCs, mostly from graft donor cells, obtained 180 days after TCRalphabeta/CD19-depleted stem cell transplant. These receptors were taken from a male patient between 2 and 15 years old who had a stem cell transplant for chronic granulomatous disease, so the T cells may come from the graft donor.

V usage is TRBV6-4 and J usage is TRBJ2-3; D might be TRBD1 or TRBD2, each matching 5 bases. The CDR3 contains 14 residues. In germline, CDR1 is MRHNA, CDR2 SNTAGT. Trimming took 3 bases from V and 0 from J, leaving 7 bases between them. The CDR3 protein is CASSEGDSTDTQYF. DNA of the CDR3: TGTGCCAGCAGTGAGGGGGACAGCACAGATACGCAGTATTTT.

This clonotype was seen at least ten times. The chain has TRBV20-1 and TRBJ2-5; a weak D match, TRBD2 (7 bases). Per germline, CDR1 DFQATT and CDR2 SNEGSKA (reference sequence). The CDR3 runs 14 residues. V was clipped by 0 bases and J by 5 bases, with 13 bases between them. CDR3 DNA sequence: TGCAGTGCTAGAGATCCGGGGGGCCCTGAGACCCAGTACTTC. The encoded protein is CSARDPGGPETQYF.

This clonotype has at least ten counts. V usage is TRBV5-8 and J usage is TRBJ2-7; the match to TRBD1 covers 8 bases. CDR3 size: 15 residues. Unmatched junction bases numbered 7, after V lost 2 bases and J lost 3 bases. CDR1 and CDR2 (germline): SGHTS, YDEGEE. CDR3 DNA: TGTGCCAGCAGCTTCGGACAGGGACCAAACTACGAGCAGTACTTC. Translating gives CASSFGQGPNYEQYF. Drawing the rest from reference TRBV5-8 and TRBJ2-7, the complete variable domain is EAGVTQSPTHLIKTRGQQATLRCSPISGHTSVYWYQQALGLGLQFLLWYDEGEERNRGNFPPRFSGRQFPNYSSELNVNALELEDSALYLCASSFGQGPNYEQYFGPGTRLTVT.

The chain uses TRBV20-1 and TRBJ2-1; TRBD2 aligns across 8 bases. V dropped 3 bases and J dropped 0; count of bases not matched to a gene: 10. The germline CDR1 and CDR2 sequences are DFQATT and SNEGSKA (reference sequence). This CDR3 has 17 residues. The CDR3 coding sequence is TGCAGTGCTAGTAGAGCGGGAGCAGTGGGCTCCTACAATGAGCAGTTCTTC. It codes for CSASRAGAVGSYNEQFF.

The chain employs TRBV7-6 and TRBJ2-7; 8 bases map to TRBD2. This CDR3 comprises 17 residues. The trim removed 1 base at V and 0 bases at J, leaving 8 bases unmatched. Germline assignment: CDR1 SGHVS and CDR2 FNYEAQ. CDR3 DNA sequence: TGTGCCAGCAGCTTAGGGGTACGGGGGGGATACTCCTACGAGCAGTACTTC. As protein: CASSLGVRGGYSYEQYF.

This chain uses TRBV4-2 with TRBJ2-1, with 10 bases matching TRBD2. This CDR3 contains 16 residues. Germline-derived CDR1 and CDR2 are LGHNA and YNFKEQ. With V trimmed by 1 base and J by 9 bases, 9 bases remained unmatched. CDR3 nucleotides: TGTGCCAGCAGCCAAGTTCCAGCGGGGGGGCGGGGTGAGCAGTTCTTC. It encodes CASSQVPAGGRGEQFF.

This clonotype was picked up many times. The chain carries TRBV4-3 and TRBJ1-1, with D possibly being TRBD1 (5 bases). V lost 1 base to trimming and J lost 7 bases, with 13 bases between them. The length of the CDR3 is 14 residues. Germline CDR1 reads LGHNA; CDR2 reads YSLEER. CDR3 nucleotide sequence: TGCGCCAGCAGCCAAGGAGACAGCGACCGTGAAGCTTTCTTT. It translates to CASSQGDSDREAFF.

The rearrangement links TRBV4-2 to TRBJ2-7; tentatively, D is TRBD2 (6 bases). The CDR3 totals 15 residues. Trimming removed 0 bases at V and 4 bases at J, with 13 bases between. CDR1 is LGHNA, CDR2 YNFKEQ, per germline. DNA of the CDR3: TGTGCCAGCAGCCAAGAAGGCGGGAACTTTTACGAGCAGTACTTC. Translating it yields CASSQEGGNFYEQYF.

This clonotype showed up many times. The chain employs TRBV10-2 and TRBJ1-1; no clear D gene. The germline gives CDR1 WSHSY, CDR2 SAAADI. CDR3 length: 13 amino acids. V gave up 7 bases and J gave up 6 bases, with 15 bases separating them. The CDR3 DNA follows: TGCGCCAGCATTCCGGGTGGGAGCCCTGAAGCTTTCTTT. It translates to CASIPGGSPEAFF.

This clonotype was seen many times. The gene calls are TRBV25-1 and TRBJ2-5; D not certain. The CDR3 contains 11 residues. The germline V gene encodes CDR1 MGHDK and CDR2 SYGVNS. The V gene lost 6 bases and the J gene lost 0 bases, with 2 bases spanning the gap. In DNA, the CDR3 is TGTGCCAGCAGCAACCAAGAGACCCAGTACTTC. Protein: CASSNQETQYF.